This TCR beta chain was recovered during a study of blood T cell repertoires in COVID-19. Whole-study context: Acute and convalescent COVID-19 specimens originated in the United States, Italy and Spain. PBMCs, B-cell-depleted T cells, or T cells provided the cDNA or gDNA that made up the material.

In the original analysis: How many nucleated cells were present was estimated from reference gene primer amplification. TCRdb's copy holds only in-frame clones and misses some; the assay was immunoSEQ multiplex PCR. V, J and clone size are taken as reported in that table, and D and trimming were inferred from the DNA itself. The sample shows about 93,000 clones, roughly 90% of them seen only once. V lost 1 base, J lost 6 bases, and 13 bases lay in between. Per the germline V gene, CDR1 is SGHRS and CDR2 is YFSETQ. The CDR3 has 14 residues. The receptor comes from a human donor with active COVID-19. The donor label of this sample is uncertain. V and J are TRBV5-1 and TRBJ1-2, with TRBD1 as a possible D gene (5 bases). The sample comprised peripheral blood. This chain's CDR3 is CASSLPGREDGYTF. In nucleotides, the CDR3 is TGCGCCAGCAGCTTGCCAGGGCGGGAGGATGGCTACACCTTC. Supplemented by reference TRBV5-1 and TRBJ1-2, the full variable domain reads KAGVTQTPRYLIKTRGQQVTLSCSPISGHRSVSWYQQTPGQGLQFLFEYFSETQRNKGNFPGRFSGRQFSNSRSEMNVSTLELGDSALYLCASSLPGREDGYTFGSGTRLTVV.